This TCR beta chain was identified in a study of CD4 T cells in relation to SARS-CoV-2 and coronaviruses (dated by TCRdb to the early 2020s). With respect to the entire study: Across all 12 patients in the full convalescent cohort, ages ranged from about 21 to 80 years, with a median of 38. Among the roughly 12 convalescent patients, 8 males and 4 females were included, and two of the subjects were Hispanic. HLA restriction was mapped for shared crossreactive spike epitopes using patient-derived lymphoblastoid cell lines. At the level of individual TCR clonotypes, the study measured memory CD4+ T cell crossreactivity between SARS-CoV-2 spike protein and common cold coronavirus spike proteins. The Adaptive Biotechnologies TCR-sequencing kit was used to sequence samples from three pre-COVID donors and the naive versus memory experiments, whereas other data were Illumina-based. A different, Illumina-based TCR-beta assay was used to sequence expansion assays from other donors in the study. Broad study findings and their caveats: Crossreactivity analysis was centred on spike protein, so crossreactivity against other viral proteins was not assessed. Significantly weaker SARS-CoV-2-driven expansion was shown by crossreactive clones than by monoreactive clones, consistent with antigenic imprinting. Naive versus memory sequencing indicated that memory recall responses, rather than primary responses primed during culture, are detected by the assay. Memory CD4+ clonotypes crossrecognizing SARS-CoV-2 and at least one common cold coronavirus spike were found in around 59% of donors. Because no donor provided both pre-pandemic and post-infection samples, tracing the source of pre-existing responses was limited. Small numbers of patients and of tested TCRs limited the study.

DNA from uncultured naive and memory CD4+ T cells underwent immunoSEQ TCR-beta sequencing at deep resolution. In the authors' own workflow: During preprocessing, nonproductive sequences were removed, as were CDR3s that did not start with C, did not end with F or W, or were shorter than 7 amino acids. Cultured and uncultured naive and memory CD4+ repertoires were searched for previously identified spike- and CEF-reactive CDR3s. CDR3 homology was quantified as pairwise Levenshtein distance, calculated with the stringdist R package after three terminal residues were trimmed from each end. Sourced from immuneACCESS, this table was stored by TCRdb with only in-frame sequences that have V and J called. A share of the clones is absent; for the studies checked, an unresolved V gene accounts for under half, and the remainder has no known explanation. The D gene and trimming were derived from the DNA, and the V and J assignments and clone size from that table. For this sample the table gives around 11,000 clones, of which 75% to 90% were detected only once. Approximately 2% of the sample goes to the ten largest clones.

To separate naive from memory CD4+ T cells, cryopreserved PBMCs first underwent CD4 enrichment and then EasySep naive CD4+ T cell enrichment. Ficoll-Paque PLUS gradient centrifugation was used to isolate PBMCs from leukapheresis product or whole blood. The PBMCs went either fresh into the expansion assay or into cryopreservation at -140 degrees C. The QIAamp Micro DNA Kit was used to extract genomic DNA from the CD4+ T cells. A note on this clone: Which antigen it targets is not known. The input lacks base qualities; no much larger clone sits a single base away.

From the cysteine up to the phenylalanine, the CDR3 has a length of 17 residues. Of the read, only the CDR3 DNA is kept; its 51 bases are in frame from base 1. Ends trimmed: V by 0 bases, J by 0 bases; bases unmatched to a gene: 7. CDR1 and CDR2 are read off the germline V gene as SGDLS and YYNGEE. Recombination joined TRBV9 with TRBJ2-3, with 7 bases aligning to TRBD2. Specimen: naive CD4+ T cells from PBMCs. The cell subset or site tag for this specimen amounts to: naive CD4+ T cells isolated by negative enrichment. The origin of this receptor is an adult with COVID-19. The CDR3 region reads CASSVVPSGISTDTQYF. Read as DNA, the sequence is TGTGCCAGCAGCGTAGTCCCTAGCGGAATAAGCACAGATACGCAGTATTTT.